Sequencing of this T cell receptor (beta chain) was carried out in a study of cytomegalovirus exposure and HLA in healthy donors. For the study at large: Drawn from HLA-typed donors, about 85 million unique TCRs were held in an early data release. Findings of the study overall: Upon later analysis, HLA-associated TCR beta chains proved more clonally expanded than other, equally common chains.

A word on this clone: The antigen is not known.

The trim removed 6 bases at V and 4 bases at J, leaving 14 bases unmatched. From germline, CDR1 is LNHDA and CDR2 SQIVND (reference sequence). The CDR3 contains 18 residues. In the PCR, 60 Vbeta and 13 Jbeta primers were used. The repertoire was sequenced with immunoSEQ multiplex PCR; TCRdb's copy has only in-frame clones and lacks some. Altogether 150,000 to 200,000 clones are present, roughly 79% being singletons, with the ten largest covering less than 2%. The receptor comes from a man aged 25 to 40 in good health and CMV-seronegative. The J gene is TRBJ2-7, the V gene TRBV19; TRBD2 agrees at 14 bases. Sequencing used PBMCs. CDR3 sequence reads: CASSPGRLGLAGEYEQYF. In DNA form, the CDR3 reads TGTGCCAGTAGCCCTGGACGGCTGGGACTAGCGGGAGAGTACGAGCAGTACTTC.